The 18 T cell receptor beta chains reported below all come from one sample, sequenced in a study of CD8+CD57+ T cells in acquired aplastic anemia. TCR beta VDJ and CDR3 were profiled, and genomic DNA was the template. In TCRdb, the reads were re-called with MiXCR into one record per CDR3 protein. The table has hundreds of thousands of distinct CDR3 sequences, approximately 33% seen once. An expansion of CD8+CD57+ cells by flow cytometry had been shown in patients chosen for sequencing. The sequenced sample consisted of sorted CD4+, CD8+, or CD8+CD57+ T cells (not recorded which) from PBMCs. The receptors were gathered from a human donor with aplastic anemia.

The rearrangement joins TRBV5-6 to TRBJ2-1; 15 bases map to TRBD2. This CDR3 has 20 amino acids. The J segment lost 10 bases and the V segment lost 4 bases, leaving 21 bases of the junction unmatched. CDR1 SGHDT and CDR2 YYEEEE come from the germline V gene. As DNA, the CDR3 is TGTGCCAGCAGCACAAGAGGACTAGCGGGGGGGTTTGCGAAATTTAGCGAGCAGTTCTTC. This gives the protein CASSTRGLAGGFAKFSEQFF.

This clonotype was detected only a few times. This chain connects TRBV9 to TRBJ1-1; tentatively, D is TRBD1 (6 bases). V gave up 4 bases and J gave up 1 base, with 14 bases separating them. The CDR3 has 15 amino acids. Germline CDR1 is SGDLS and CDR2 is YYNGEE. DNA of the CDR3: TGTGCCAGCAGCCCCGCACCGGGACAGAACACTGAAGCTTTCTTT. The encoded protein is CASSPAPGQNTEAFF.

This clonotype appeared once. V usage is TRBV20-1 and J usage is TRBJ1-3; D uncertain. Trimming removed 5 bases at V and 8 bases at J, with 4 bases between. Germline-derived CDR1 and CDR2 are DFQATT and SNEGSKA (reference sequence). This CDR3 comprises 9 residues. The chain's CDR3 is CSAPDTIYF. The CDR3, as DNA: TGCAGTGCTCCCGACACCATATATTTT.

The CDR3 sequence is CSAKGDTNEQFF. CDR3 bases: TGCAGTGCAAAGGGGGACACCAATGAGCAGTTCTTC. V usage is TRBV20-1 and J usage is TRBJ2-1; TRBD1 is a possible D gene (6 bases). Germline CDR1 reads DFQATT; CDR2 reads SNEGSKA (reference sequence). The CDR3 length is 12 residues. Trimming took 6 bases from V and 6 from J, leaving 12 bases between them.

This clonotype was seen a few times. The CDR3 bases are TGTGCCAGCAGCTTAAGCTCCGGACAGGGGCAAGAGACCCAGTACTTC. Translation gives CASSLSSGQGQETQYF. This chain connects TRBV11-3 to TRBJ2-5; TRBD1 agrees at 9 bases. The CDR3 contains 16 residues. Trimming at V came to 2 bases and at J to 2 bases, leaving 6 bases not matched to a gene. Germline CDR1 reads SGHNT; CDR2 reads YENEEA.

CDR3 loop: CASSYDLRTVDYGYTF. CDR3 coding DNA: TGTGCCAGCAGTTACGATCTTCGGACAGTCGACTATGGCTACACCTTC. This chain connects TRBV6-5 to TRBJ1-2, with TRBD1 as a possible D gene (6 bases). Germline CDR1 and CDR2: MNHEY and SVGAGI. The CDR3 has 16 residues. V was clipped by 2 bases and J by 3 bases, with 16 bases between them.

The J gene is TRBJ2-7, the V gene TRBV4-1; 10 bases align to TRBD2. This CDR3 comprises 16 residues. CDR1 is MGHRA, CDR2 YSYEKL, per germline. V shed 1 base and J 3 bases; nucleotides not matched to a gene: 6. CDR3 protein: CASSQVWSGRDYEQYF. The DNA for the CDR3 is TGCGCCAGCAGCCAAGTTTGGAGCGGGAGGGACTACGAGCAGTACTTC.

The chain employs TRBV7-2 and TRBJ1-1; no reliable D call. V was clipped by 6 bases and J by 7 bases, with 21 bases between them. Germline lookup yields CDR1 SGHTA and CDR2 FQGNSA. There are 15 residues in the CDR3. The CDR3 loop reads CASRPTVWLQNEAFF. CDR3 nucleotides: TGTGCCAGCAGACCGACCGTTTGGTTACAGAATGAAGCTTTCTTT.

Worth noting for this clonotype: A much larger clone lies one base from this, so it may be a read error. The rearrangement uses TRBV2 and TRBJ2-5; no definite D call. Per the germline V gene, CDR1 is SNHLY and CDR2 is FYNNEI. The V and J ends lost 4 bases and 7 bases respectively, with 13 bases between them. The CDR3 runs to 13 residues. Here the CDR3 DNA reads TGTGCCAGCAGTGCCGGTTGGGTAGGGACCCAGTACTTC. Translated: CASSAGWVGTQYF. Supplemented by reference TRBV2 and TRBJ2-5, the full variable domain reads EPEVTQTPSHQVTQMGQEVILRCVPISNHLYFYWYRQILGQKVEFLVSFYNNEISEKSEIFDDQFSVERPDGSNFTLKIRSTKLEDSAMYFCASSAGWVGTQYFGPGTRLLVL.

This clonotype was counted between two and nine times. J is TRBJ2-1 and V is TRBV2; tentative D call: TRBD1 (6 bases). Germline CDR1 and CDR2: SNHLY and FYNNEI. The V gene lost 4 bases and the J gene lost 4 bases, with 14 bases spanning the gap. The CDR3 loop spans 15 amino acids. The CDR3 sequence is CASSVNGGMYNEQFF. The CDR3, as DNA: TGTGCCAGCAGTGTGAATGGGGGCATGTACAATGAGCAGTTCTTC.

In the case of this clonotype: A much larger clone sits a single nucleotide away, making a read error possible. The V gene is TRBV7-3, the J gene TRBJ1-4; D uncertain. Germline-derived CDR1 and CDR2 are SGHTA and FQGTGA. The CDR3 spans 10 residues. The CDR3 is CASSLSGLSF. DNA of the CDR3: TGTGCCAGCAGCTTAAGTGGTCTGTCTTTT.

This clonotype was detected many times. The rearrangement links TRBV5-6 to TRBJ2-3, with 9 bases matching TRBD2. Germline V gene data show CDR1 as SGHDT and CDR2 as YYEEEE. This CDR3 comprises 15 residues. V gave up 4 bases and J gave up 1 base; unmatched junction bases: 4. CDR3 coding DNA: TGTGCCAGCAGCCTTAGCGGGAGCCGCACAGATACGCAGTATTTT. It specifies CASSLSGSRTDTQYF.

This clonotype was seen a handful of times. The chain has TRBV4-1 and TRBJ2-3; D uncertain. V shed 2 bases and J shed 2 bases, with 8 bases lying between them. The CDR3 covers 14 residues. Looked up from germline, CDR1 is MGHRA and CDR2 is YSYEKL. This chain's CDR3 is CASSQTANTDTQYF. CDR3 DNA sequence: TGCGCCAGCAGCCAAACGGCCAACACAGATACGCAGTATTTT.

Ten or more counts support this clonotype. The J gene is TRBJ2-3, the V gene TRBV24-1, with 10 bases that match TRBD2. With V trimmed by 2 bases and J by 6 bases, 10 bases remained unmatched. Germline CDR1 is KGHDR and CDR2 is SFDVKD. The CDR3 is 17 residues long. In DNA, the CDR3 is TGTGCCACCAGTGATTCCAGGGCTAGCGGGGGTCAGGATACGCAGTATTTT. Its protein is CATSDSRASGGQDTQYF.

In its sample, this clonotype was seen many times. The chain uses TRBV9 and TRBJ1-2, with D unresolved. This CDR3 has 15 amino acids. The V and J ends lost 0 bases and 4 bases respectively, with 13 bases between them. CDR1 is SGDLS and CDR2 is YYNGEE in the germline V gene. The CDR3 DNA is TGTGCCAGCAGCGTAGCTGAAGGCCCAGTCTATGGCTACACCTTC. It specifies CASSVAEGPVYGYTF.

This clonotype has at least ten counts. The chain combines TRBV20-1 with TRBJ2-7; D ambiguous. The CDR3 loop spans 14 amino acids. V dropped 3 bases and J dropped 0 bases, with 12 bases sitting between them. Germline values: CDR1 DFQATT, CDR2 SNEGSKA (reference sequence). The CDR3 here is CSASRVRSSYEQYF. CDR3 in DNA: TGCAGTGCTAGTCGGGTGAGGAGCTCCTACGAGCAGTACTTC.

This clonotype was seen ten or more times. The chain joins TRBV20-1 to TRBJ2-3; the match to TRBD1 covers 9 bases. The CDR3 sequence is 14 residues long. With V trimmed by 3 bases and J by 6 bases, 7 bases remained unmatched. Germline CDR1 and CDR2: DFQATT and SNEGSKA (reference sequence). CDR3 DNA sequence: TGCAGTGCTAGTTCCCTACAGGGGGCGGATACGCAGTATTTT. Its translation: CSASSLQGADTQYF.

V usage is TRBV11-2 and J usage is TRBJ2-3; tentatively, D is TRBD2 (7 bases). This CDR3 has 16 amino acids. Deletions cut 7 bases from V and 3 bases from J, with 20 bases between. Germline values: CDR1 SGHAT, CDR2 FQNNGV. CDR3 protein: CASTPEGGRVTDTQYF. In nucleotides, the CDR3 is TGTGCCAGCACCCCAGAGGGGGGGCGCGTTACAGATACGCAGTATTTT.